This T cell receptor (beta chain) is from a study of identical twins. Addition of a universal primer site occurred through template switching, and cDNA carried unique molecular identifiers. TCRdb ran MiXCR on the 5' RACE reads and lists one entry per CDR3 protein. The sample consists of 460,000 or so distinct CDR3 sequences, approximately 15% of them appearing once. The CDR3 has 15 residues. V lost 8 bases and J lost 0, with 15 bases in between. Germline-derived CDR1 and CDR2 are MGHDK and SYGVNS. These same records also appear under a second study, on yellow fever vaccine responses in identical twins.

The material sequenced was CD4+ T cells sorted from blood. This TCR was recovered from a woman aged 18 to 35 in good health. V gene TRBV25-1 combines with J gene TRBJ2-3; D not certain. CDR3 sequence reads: CASSEDGTSTDTQYF. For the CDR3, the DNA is TGTGCCAGCTCGGAAGACGGAACTAGCACAGATACGCAGTATTTT.